This T cell receptor (beta chain) was sequenced in a study of T-cell memory formation after mild COVID-19. Whole-study results and caveats: SARS-CoV-2 specificity of second-wave clones peaking day 37 was unconfirmed.

V lost 1 base and J lost 7; bases outside the gene matches: 5. The CDR3 is 15 amino acids. Germline assignment: CDR1 SEHNR and CDR2 FQNEAQ (reference sequence). This clonotype was seen a few times. Its antigen remains unknown. Researchers used 5'RACE with constant-segment primers to make TCR alpha and TCR beta cDNA libraries that carry sample barcodes and UMIs. TCRdb analysed the 5' RACE reads with MiXCR anew, one entry per CDR3 protein. This table holds 450,000 to 650,000 distinct CDR3 sequences, 20% to 25% found once. This sequence was found in an adult woman who had mild COVID-19 (a few samples of this study predate the infection). Cell type and time point are not known. Sequenced material: PBMCs or a T cell subset sorted from them (not recorded which). This chain uses TRBV7-9 with TRBJ1-5; TRBD1 agrees at 9 bases. This CDR3 reads CASSLETGGLQPQHF. As DNA, the CDR3 is TGTGCCAGCAGCTTAGAGACAGGGGGACTACAGCCCCAGCATTTT.